This T cell receptor (beta chain) was obtained from a study of T cell repertoires in cytomegalovirus infection. Trimming removed 0 bases at V and 3 bases at J, with 9 bases between. Germline assignment: CDR1 SGHRS and CDR2 YFSETQ. There are 14 residues in the CDR3. Points on this clonotype: Its antigen is not known.

TCRdb itself ran the reads through MiXCR, one entry per CDR3 protein. The repertoire consists of about 46,000 distinct CDR3 sequences, with approximately 22% occurring once and the leading ten covering about 18%. Sequencing used PBMCs, sequenced either directly or after in vitro stimulation (not recorded which). The genes are TRBV5-1 and TRBJ1-1; no clear D gene. The TCR comes from a human donor in good health (CMV status not recorded). Some clones in this sample may be carry-over from other donors' samples. This CDR3 is CASSLEALYTEAFF. CDR3 DNA sequence: TGCGCCAGCAGCTTGGAGGCGCTATACACTGAAGCTTTCTTT.